The source of this TCR beta chain is a study of CD8+ T cells in alopecia areata. V lost 5 bases, J lost 7 bases, and 12 bases lay in between. CDR1 and CDR2 (germline): PRHDT, FYEKMQ (reference sequence). CDR3 size: 13 residues. cDNA reverse transcribed from extracted RNA served as the sequencing template. Assay: immunoSEQ multiplex PCR; the TCRdb copy retains only in-frame clones and omits some. The sample comprises about 87,000 clones, about three quarters of which are singletons, and approximately 15% rests with the top ten. The sample's treatment: oral pan-JAK inhibitor, 5-10 mg twice daily. The rearrangement uses TRBV13 and TRBJ2-1; D perhaps matches TRBD1 (5 bases). This specimen consisted of CD8+ T cells sorted from blood, obtained around week 44, from a patient treated with tofacitinib. The receptor was derived from a human donor with alopecia areata. The CDR3 nucleotides read TGTGCCAGCAGCCCCATCCAGGGTAATGAGCAGTTCTTC. This codes for CASSPIQGNEQFF. The full variable domain, in which reference TRBV13 and TRBJ2-1 provide the parts outside the CDR3, is AAGVIQSPRHLIKEKRETATLKCYPIPRHDTVYWYQQGPGQDPQFLISFYEKMQSDKGSIPDRFSAQQFSDYHSELNMSSLELGDSALYFCASSPIQGNEQFFGPGTRLTVL.